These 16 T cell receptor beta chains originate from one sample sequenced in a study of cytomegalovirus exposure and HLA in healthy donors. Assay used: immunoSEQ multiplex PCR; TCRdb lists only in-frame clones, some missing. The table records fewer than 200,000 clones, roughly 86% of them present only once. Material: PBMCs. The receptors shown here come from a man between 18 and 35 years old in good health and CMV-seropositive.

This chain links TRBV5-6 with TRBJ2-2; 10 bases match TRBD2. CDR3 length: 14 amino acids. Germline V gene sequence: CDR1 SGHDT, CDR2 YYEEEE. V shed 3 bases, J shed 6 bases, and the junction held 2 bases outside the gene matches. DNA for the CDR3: TGTGCCAGCAGCTCTAGCGGGGGCCCCGGGGAGCTGTTTTTT. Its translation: CASSSSGGPGELFF.

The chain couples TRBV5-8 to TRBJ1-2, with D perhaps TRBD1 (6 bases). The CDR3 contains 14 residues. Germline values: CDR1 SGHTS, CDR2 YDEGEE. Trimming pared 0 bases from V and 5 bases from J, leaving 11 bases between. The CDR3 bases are TGTGCCAGCAGCTTGGGGACAGTTGGGTATGGCTACACCTTC. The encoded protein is CASSLGTVGYGYTF.

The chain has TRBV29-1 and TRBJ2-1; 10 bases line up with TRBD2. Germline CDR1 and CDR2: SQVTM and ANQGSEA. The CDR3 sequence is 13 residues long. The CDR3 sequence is CSFITAAGGRQFF. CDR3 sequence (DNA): TGCAGTTTTATCACTGCAGCGGGGGGGCGGCAGTTCTTC.

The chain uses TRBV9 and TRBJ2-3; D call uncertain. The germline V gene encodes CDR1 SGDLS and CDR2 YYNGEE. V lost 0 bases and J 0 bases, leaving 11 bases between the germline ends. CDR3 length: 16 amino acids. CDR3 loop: CASSVESHPSTDTQYF. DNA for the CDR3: TGTGCCAGCAGCGTAGAATCACATCCTAGCACAGATACGCAGTATTTT.

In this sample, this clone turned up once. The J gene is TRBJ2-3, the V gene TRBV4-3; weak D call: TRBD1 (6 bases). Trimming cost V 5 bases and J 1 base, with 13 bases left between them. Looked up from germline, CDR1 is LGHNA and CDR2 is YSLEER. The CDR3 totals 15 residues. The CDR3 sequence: CASSARGFRTDTQYF. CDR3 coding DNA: TGCGCCAGCAGCGCGAGGGGGTTTCGCACAGATACGCAGTATTTT.

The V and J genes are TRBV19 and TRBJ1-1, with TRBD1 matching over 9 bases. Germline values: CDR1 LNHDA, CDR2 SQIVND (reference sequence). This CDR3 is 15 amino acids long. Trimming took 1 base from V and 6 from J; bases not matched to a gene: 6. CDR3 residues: CASSIATGGSAEAFF. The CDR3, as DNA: TGTGCCAGTAGTATAGCAACAGGGGGCAGTGCTGAAGCTTTCTTT.

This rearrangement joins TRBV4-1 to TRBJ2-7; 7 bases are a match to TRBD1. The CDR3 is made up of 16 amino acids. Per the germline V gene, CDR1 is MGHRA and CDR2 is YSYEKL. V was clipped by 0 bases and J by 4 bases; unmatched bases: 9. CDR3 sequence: CASSQEQGLGKYEQYF. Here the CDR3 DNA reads TGCGCCAGCAGCCAAGAACAGGGGCTGGGGAAGTACGAGCAGTACTTC.

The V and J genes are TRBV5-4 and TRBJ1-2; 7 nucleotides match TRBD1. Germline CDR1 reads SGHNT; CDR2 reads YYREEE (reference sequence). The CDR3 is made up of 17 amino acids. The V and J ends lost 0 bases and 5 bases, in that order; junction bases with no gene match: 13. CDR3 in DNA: TGTGCCAGCAGCTTGGGACAGGGAGGCGGTGGGGCGTATGGCTACACCTTC. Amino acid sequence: CASSLGQGGGGAYGYTF.

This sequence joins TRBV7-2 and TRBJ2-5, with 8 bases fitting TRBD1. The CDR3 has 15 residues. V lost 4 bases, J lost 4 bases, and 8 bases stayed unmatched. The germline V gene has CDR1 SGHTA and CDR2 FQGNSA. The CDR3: CASSSLGQGAETQYF. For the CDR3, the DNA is TGTGCCAGCAGCTCCCTCGGGCAGGGGGCAGAGACCCAGTACTTC. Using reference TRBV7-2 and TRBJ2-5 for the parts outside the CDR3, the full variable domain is GAGVSQSPSNKVTEKGKDVELRCDPISGHTALYWYRQSLGQGLEFLIYFQGNSAPDKSGLPSDRFSAERTGGSVSTLTIQRTQQEDSAVYLCASSSLGQGAETQYFGPGTRLLVL.

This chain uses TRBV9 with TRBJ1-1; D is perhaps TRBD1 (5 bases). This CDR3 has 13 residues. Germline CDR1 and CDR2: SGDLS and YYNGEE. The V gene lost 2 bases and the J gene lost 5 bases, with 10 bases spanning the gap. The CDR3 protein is CASSVRVGTEAFF. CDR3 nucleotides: TGTGCCAGCAGCGTCAGGGTGGGAACTGAAGCTTTCTTT.

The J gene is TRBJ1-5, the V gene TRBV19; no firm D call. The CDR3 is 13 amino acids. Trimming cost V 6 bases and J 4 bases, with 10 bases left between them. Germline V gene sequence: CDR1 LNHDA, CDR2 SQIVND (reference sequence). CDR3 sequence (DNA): TGTGCCAGTAGCACCGCGGGAAATCAGCCCCAGCATTTT. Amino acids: CASSTAGNQPQHF.

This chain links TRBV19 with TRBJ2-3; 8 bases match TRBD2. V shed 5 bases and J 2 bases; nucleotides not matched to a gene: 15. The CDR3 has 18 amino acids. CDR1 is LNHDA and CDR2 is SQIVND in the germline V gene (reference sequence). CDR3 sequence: CASSLVSGTGPDTDTQYF. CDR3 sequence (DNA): TGTGCCAGTAGTTTGGTTAGCGGGACGGGACCAGACACAGATACGCAGTATTTT.

CDR3 in amino acids: CASSMKRRQGNTGELFF. In DNA, the CDR3 is TGTGCCAGTAGTATGAAAAGACGACAGGGGAACACCGGGGAGCTGTTTTTT. This chain links TRBV19 with TRBJ2-2; 7 nucleotides align to TRBD1. This CDR3 is 17 amino acids long. The V gene's germline CDR1 is LNHDA and CDR2 SQIVND (reference sequence). V lost 3 bases to trimming and J lost 1 base; unmatched junction nucleotides: 8.

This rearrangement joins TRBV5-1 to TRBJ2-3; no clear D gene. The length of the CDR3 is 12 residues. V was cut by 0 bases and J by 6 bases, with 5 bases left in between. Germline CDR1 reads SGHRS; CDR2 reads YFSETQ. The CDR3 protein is CASSLAQDTQYF. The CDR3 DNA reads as TGCGCCAGCAGCTTGGCTCAGGATACGCAGTATTTT.

The chain's CDR3 is CASSLVATSYEQYF. The CDR3 DNA follows: TGTGCCAGCAGCTTAGTGGCCACCTCCTACGAGCAGTACTTC. V gene TRBV7-9 combines with J gene TRBJ2-7; no clear D gene. The CDR3 extends over 14 amino acids. Germline lookup yields CDR1 SEHNR and CDR2 FQNEAQ (reference sequence). Trimming took off 1 base at V and 0 bases at J, with 7 bases between the two ends.

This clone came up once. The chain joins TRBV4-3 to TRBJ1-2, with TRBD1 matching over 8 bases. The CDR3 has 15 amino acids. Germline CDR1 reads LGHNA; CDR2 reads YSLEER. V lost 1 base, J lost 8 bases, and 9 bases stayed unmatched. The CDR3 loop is CASSQGVDRARGYTF. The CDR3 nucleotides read TGCGCCAGCAGCCAAGGGGTGGACAGGGCTCGCGGCTACACCTTC.